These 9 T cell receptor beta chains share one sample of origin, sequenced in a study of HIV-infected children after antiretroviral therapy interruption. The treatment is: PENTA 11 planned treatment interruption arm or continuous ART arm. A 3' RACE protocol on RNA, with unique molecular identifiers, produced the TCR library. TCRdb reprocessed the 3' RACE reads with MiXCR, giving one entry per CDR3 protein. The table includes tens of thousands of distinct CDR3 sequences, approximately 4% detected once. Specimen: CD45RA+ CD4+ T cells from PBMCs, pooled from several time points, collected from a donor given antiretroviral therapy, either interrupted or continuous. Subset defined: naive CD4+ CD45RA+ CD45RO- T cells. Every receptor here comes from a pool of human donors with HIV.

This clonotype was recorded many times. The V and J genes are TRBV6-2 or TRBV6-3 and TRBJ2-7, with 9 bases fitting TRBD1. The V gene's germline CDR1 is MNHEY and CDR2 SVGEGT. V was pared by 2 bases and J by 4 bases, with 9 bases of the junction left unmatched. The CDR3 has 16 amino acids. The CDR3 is CASSYLFETGGYEQYF. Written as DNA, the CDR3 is TGTGCCAGCAGTTACCTCTTCGAGACAGGGGGTTACGAGCAGTACTTC.

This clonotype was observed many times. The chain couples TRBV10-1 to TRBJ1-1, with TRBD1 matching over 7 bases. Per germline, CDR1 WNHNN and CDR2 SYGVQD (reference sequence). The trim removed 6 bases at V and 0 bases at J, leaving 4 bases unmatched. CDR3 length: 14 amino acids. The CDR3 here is CASSTDRVNTEAFF. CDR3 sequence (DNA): TGCGCCAGCAGCACAGACAGGGTGAACACTGAAGCTTTCTTT.

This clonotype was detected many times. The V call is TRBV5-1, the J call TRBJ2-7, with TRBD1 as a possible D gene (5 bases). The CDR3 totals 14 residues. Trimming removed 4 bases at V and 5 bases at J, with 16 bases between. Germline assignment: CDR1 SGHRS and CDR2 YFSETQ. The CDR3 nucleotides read TGCGCCAGCAGCCCGGTGCAGGGTAGGGACGAGCAGTACTTC. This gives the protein CASSPVQGRDEQYF.

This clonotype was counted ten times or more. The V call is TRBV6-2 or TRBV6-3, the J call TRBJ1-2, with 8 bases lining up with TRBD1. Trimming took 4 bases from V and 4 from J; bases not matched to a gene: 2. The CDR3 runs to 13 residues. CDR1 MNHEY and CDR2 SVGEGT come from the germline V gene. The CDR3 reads CASSLQGGYGYTF. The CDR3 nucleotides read TGTGCCAGCAGTTTACAGGGGGGCTATGGCTACACCTTC.

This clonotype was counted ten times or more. The CDR3 sequence: CASSAGGTQYF. The DNA of the CDR3 is TGTGCCAGCAGTGCTGGGGGTACGCAGTATTTT. The chain uses TRBV12-3 or TRBV12-4 and TRBJ2-3; either TRBD1 or TRBD2 may fit D (5 bases each). The CDR3 is 11 residues long. The ends were cut back, 5 bases at V and 8 bases at J, with 8 bases in the middle.

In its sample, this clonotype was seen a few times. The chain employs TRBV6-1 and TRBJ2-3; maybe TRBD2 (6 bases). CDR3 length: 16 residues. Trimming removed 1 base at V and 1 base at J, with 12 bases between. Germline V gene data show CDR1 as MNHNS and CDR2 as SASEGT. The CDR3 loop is CASSEVGQRGTDTQYF. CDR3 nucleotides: TGTGCCAGCAGTGAAGTGGGGCAGCGGGGCACAGATACGCAGTATTTT.

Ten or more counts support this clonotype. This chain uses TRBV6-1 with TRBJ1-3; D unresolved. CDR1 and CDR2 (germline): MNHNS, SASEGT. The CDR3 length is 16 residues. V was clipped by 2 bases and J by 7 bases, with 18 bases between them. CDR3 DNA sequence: TGTGCCAGCAGTGAAACGGCGAGCCGTGTCGCGAACACCATATATTTT. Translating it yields CASSETASRVANTIYF.

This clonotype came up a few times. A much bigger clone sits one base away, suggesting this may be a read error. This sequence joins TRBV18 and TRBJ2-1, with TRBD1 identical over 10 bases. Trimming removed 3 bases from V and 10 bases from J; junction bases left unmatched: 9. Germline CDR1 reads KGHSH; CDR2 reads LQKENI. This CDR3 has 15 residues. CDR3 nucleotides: TGTGCCAGCTCACCTGGAGGGACAGGGGAATACGAGCAGTTCTTC. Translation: CASSPGGTGEYEQFF.

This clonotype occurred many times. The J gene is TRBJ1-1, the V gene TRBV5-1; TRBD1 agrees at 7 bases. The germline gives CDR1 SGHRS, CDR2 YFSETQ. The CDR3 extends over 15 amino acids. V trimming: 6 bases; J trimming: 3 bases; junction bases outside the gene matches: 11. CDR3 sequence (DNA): TGCGCCAGCAACCGGGAGGGGGCTAGGGACACTGAAGCTTTCTTT. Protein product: CASNREGARDTEAFF.